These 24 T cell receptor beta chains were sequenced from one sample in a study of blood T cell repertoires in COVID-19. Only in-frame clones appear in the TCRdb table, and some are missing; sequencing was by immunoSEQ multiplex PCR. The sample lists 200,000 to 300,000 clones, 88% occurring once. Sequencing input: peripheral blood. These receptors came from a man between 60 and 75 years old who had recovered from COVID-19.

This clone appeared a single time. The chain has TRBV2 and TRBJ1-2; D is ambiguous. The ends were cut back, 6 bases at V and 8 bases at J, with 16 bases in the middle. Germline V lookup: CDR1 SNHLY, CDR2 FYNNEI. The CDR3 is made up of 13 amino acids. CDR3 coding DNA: TGTGCCAGCAGCCCAGGTCCAGGCTTGGGCTACACCTTC. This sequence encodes CASSPGPGLGYTF.

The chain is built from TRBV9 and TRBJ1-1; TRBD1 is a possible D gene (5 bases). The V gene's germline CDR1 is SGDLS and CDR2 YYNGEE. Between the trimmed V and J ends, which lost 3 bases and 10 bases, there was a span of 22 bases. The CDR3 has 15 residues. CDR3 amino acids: CASSAGIGDSGGAFF. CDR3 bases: TGTGCCAGCAGCGCAGGGATTGGGGACTCCGGGGGAGCTTTCTTT.

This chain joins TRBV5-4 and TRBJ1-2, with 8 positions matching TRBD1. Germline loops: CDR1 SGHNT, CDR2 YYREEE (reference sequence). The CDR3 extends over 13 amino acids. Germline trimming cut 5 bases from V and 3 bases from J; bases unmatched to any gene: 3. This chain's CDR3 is CASRETGDYGYTF. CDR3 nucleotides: TGTGCCAGCAGGGAGACAGGGGACTATGGCTACACCTTC.

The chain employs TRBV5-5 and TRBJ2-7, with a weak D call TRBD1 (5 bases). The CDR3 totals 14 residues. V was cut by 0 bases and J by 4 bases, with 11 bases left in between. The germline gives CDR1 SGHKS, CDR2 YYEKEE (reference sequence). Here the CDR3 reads CASSLEGVFYEQYF. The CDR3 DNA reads TGTGCCAGCAGCTTGGAAGGGGTGTTTTACGAGCAGTACTTC.

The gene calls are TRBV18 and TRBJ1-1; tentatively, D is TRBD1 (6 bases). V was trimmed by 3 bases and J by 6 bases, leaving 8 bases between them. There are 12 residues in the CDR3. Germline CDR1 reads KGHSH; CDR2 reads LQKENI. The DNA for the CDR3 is TGTGCCAGCTCACCGCAGGGGTCTGAAGCTTTCTTT. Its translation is CASSPQGSEAFF.

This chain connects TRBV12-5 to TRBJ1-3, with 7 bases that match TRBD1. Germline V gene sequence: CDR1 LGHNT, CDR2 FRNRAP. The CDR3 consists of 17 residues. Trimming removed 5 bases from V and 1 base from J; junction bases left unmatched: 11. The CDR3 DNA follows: TGTGCTAGTGGTCCCCCAGGACAGGTGGTTTCTGGAAACACCATATATTTT. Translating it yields CASGPPGQVVSGNTIYF.

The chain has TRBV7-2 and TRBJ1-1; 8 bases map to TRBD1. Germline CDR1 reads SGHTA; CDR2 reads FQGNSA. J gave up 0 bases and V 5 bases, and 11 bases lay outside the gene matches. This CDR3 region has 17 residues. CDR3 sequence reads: CASSQPRGRRMNTEAFF. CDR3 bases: TGTGCCAGCAGCCAACCCAGGGGGCGTCGAATGAACACTGAAGCTTTCTTT.

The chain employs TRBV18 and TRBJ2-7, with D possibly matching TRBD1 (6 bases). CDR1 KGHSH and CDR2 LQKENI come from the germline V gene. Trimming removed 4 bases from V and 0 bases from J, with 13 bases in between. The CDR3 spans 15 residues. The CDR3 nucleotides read TGTGCCAGCTCACTTGACAGGAGCAGCTCCTACGAGCAGTACTTC. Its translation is CASSLDRSSSYEQYF.

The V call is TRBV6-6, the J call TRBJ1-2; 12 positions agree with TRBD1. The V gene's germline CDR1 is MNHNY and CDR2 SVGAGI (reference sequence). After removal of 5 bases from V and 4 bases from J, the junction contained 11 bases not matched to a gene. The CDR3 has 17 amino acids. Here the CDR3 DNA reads TGTGCCAGCAGTCAATCGGGACAGGGGGCTGTATCCTATGGCTACACCTTC. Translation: CASSQSGQGAVSYGYTF.

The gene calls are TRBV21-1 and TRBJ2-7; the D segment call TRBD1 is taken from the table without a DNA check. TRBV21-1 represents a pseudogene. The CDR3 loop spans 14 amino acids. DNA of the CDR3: TGTGCCAGCAGCCCCGGGACAGGGGTTCTCGAGCAGTACTTC. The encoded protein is CASSPGTGVLEQYF.

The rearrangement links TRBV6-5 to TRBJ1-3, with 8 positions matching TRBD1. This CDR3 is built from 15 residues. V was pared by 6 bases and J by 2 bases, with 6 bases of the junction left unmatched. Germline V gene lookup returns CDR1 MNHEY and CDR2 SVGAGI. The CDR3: CASSRDRRPGNTIYF. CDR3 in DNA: TGTGCCAGCAGCCGGGACAGGAGGCCTGGAAACACCATATATTTT.

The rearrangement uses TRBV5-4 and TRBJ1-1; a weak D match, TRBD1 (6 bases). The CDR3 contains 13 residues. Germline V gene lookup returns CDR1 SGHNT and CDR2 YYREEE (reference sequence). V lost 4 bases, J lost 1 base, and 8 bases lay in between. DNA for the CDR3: TGTGCCAGCAGCCAGGGACAGAACACTGAAGCTTTCTTT. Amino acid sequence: CASSQGQNTEAFF.

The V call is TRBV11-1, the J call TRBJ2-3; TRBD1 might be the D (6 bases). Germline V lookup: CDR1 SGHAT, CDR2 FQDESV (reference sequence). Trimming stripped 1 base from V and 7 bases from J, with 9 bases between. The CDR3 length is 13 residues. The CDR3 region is CASSLGRGNTQYF. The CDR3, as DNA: TGTGCCAGCAGCTTAGGAAGGGGGAATACGCAGTATTTT. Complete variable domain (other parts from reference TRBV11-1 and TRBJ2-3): EAEVAQSPRYKITEKSQAVAFWCDPISGHATLYWYRQILGQGPELLVQFQDESVVDDSQLPKDRFSAERLKGVDSTLKIQPAELGDSAMYLCASSLGRGNTQYFGPGTRLTVL.

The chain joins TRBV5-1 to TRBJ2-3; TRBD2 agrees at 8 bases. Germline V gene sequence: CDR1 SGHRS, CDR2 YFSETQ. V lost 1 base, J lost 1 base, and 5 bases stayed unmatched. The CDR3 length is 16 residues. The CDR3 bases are TGCGCCAGCAGCTTGTATCAGCGGGGGCGCACAGATACGCAGTATTTT. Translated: CASSLYQRGRTDTQYF.

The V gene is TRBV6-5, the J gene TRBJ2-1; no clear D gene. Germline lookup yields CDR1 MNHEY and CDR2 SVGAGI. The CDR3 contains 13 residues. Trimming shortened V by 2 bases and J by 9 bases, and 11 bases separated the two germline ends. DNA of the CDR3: TGTGCCAGCAGTTACGCGCCTCCCGGTGAGCAGTTCTTC. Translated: CASSYAPPGEQFF.

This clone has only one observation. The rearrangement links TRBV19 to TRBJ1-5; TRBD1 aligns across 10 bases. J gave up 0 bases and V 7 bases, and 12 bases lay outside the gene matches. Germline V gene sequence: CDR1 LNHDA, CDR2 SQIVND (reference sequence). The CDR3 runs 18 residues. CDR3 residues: CASIWDRGEAYSNQPQHF. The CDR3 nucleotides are TGTGCCAGTATCTGGGACAGGGGAGAGGCTTATAGCAATCAGCCCCAGCATTTT.

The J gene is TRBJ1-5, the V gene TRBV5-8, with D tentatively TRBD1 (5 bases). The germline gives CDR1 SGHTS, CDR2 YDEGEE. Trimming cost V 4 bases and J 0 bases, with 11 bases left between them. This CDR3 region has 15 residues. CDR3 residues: CASSRGTDSNQPQHF. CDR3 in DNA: TGTGCCAGCAGCCGGGGGACGGATAGCAATCAGCCCCAGCATTTT.

In nucleotides, the CDR3 is TGTGCCAGCAGTTGGCGCAGGGGCAACGAGCAGTACTTC. Its translation: CASSWRRGNEQYF. The chain uses TRBV12-3 or TRBV12-4 and TRBJ2-7; tentatively, D is TRBD1 (6 bases). The V gene lost 4 bases and the J gene lost 5 bases, with 12 bases spanning the gap. There are 13 residues in the CDR3.

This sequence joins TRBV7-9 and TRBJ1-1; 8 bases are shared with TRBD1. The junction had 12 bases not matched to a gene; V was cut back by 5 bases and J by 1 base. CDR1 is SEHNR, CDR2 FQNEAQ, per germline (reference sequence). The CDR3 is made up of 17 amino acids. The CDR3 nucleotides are TGTGCCAGCAGCCCAGGACAGGGAAAGGCCTCGAACACTGAAGCTTTCTTT. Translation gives CASSPGQGKASNTEAFF.

This CDR3 is CASVRTGEAGGYTF. The CDR3 nucleotides read TGTGCCAGCGTCCGGACAGGGGAGGCCGGTGGCTACACCTTC. The genes are TRBV5-4 and TRBJ1-2, with 9 bases fitting TRBD1. Germline V gene data show CDR1 as SGHNT and CDR2 as YYREEE (reference sequence). The CDR3 is 14 amino acids. J gave up 7 bases and V 7 bases, and 11 bases lay outside the gene matches.

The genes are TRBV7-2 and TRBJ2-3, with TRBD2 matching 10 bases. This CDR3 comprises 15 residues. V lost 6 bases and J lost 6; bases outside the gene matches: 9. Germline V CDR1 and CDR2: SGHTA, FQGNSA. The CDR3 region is CASRGAGGPLDTQYF. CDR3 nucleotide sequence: TGTGCCAGCAGGGGAGCGGGGGGGCCTTTGGATACGCAGTATTTT.

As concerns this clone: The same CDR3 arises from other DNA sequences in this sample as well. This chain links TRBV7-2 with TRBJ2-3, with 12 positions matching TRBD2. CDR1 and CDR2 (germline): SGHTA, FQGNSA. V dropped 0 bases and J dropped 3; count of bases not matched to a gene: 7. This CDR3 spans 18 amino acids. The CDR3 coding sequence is TGTGCCAGCAGCTTAGCGCCTAGAACTAGCGGGGGGACAGATACGCAGTATTTT. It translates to CASSLAPRTSGGTDTQYF. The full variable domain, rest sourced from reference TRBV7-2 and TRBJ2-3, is GAGVSQSPSNKVTEKGKDVELRCDPISGHTALYWYRQSLGQGLEFLIYFQGNSAPDKSGLPSDRFSAERTGGSVSTLTIQRTQQEDSAVYLCASSLAPRTSGGTDTQYFGPGTRLTVL.

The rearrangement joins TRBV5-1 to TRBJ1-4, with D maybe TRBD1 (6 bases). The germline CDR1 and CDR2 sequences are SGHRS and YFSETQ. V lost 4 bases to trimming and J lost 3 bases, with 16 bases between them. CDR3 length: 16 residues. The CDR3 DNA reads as TGCGCCAGCAGCCCGGGGGGGGCTGGGGCTAATGAAAAACTGTTTTTT. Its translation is CASSPGGAGANEKLFF. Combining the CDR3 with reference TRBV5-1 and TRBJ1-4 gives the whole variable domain KAGVTQTPRYLIKTRGQQVTLSCSPISGHRSVSWYQQTPGQGLQFLFEYFSETQRNKGNFPGRFSGRQFSNSRSEMNVSTLELGDSALYLCASSPGGAGANEKLFFGSGTQLSVL.

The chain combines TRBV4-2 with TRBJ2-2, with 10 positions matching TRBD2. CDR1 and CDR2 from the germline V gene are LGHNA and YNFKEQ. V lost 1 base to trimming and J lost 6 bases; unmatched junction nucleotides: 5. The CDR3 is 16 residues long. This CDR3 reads CASSQGGSGGAGELFF. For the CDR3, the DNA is TGTGCCAGCAGCCAAGGCGGGAGCGGGGGGGCCGGGGAGCTGTTTTTT.